These 18 T cell receptor beta chains were all obtained from the same sample, sequenced in a study of identical twins. TCRdb passed the 5' RACE reads through MiXCR, listing each CDR3 protein once. The sample has some 660,000 distinct CDR3 sequences, around 8.6% seen once. The same data also contributed to another study, on yellow fever vaccine responses in identical twins.

Sample: PBMCs. The receptors stem from a woman aged 18-29 years in good health.

This clonotype was seen a few times. The chain has TRBV5-1 and TRBJ2-7; D could derive from TRBD1 or TRBD2 (5 bases each). V was clipped by 0 bases and J by 3 bases, with 19 bases between them. The CDR3 loop spans 17 amino acids. Germline CDR1 SGHRS, CDR2 YFSETQ. The CDR3 DNA is TGCGCCAGCAGCTTGGACCCTATCCGGGACGGATTCTACGAGCAGTACTTC. Translating gives CASSLDPIRDGFYEQYF.

A few counts support this clonotype. The J gene is TRBJ2-5, the V gene TRBV20-1; 9 bases line up with TRBD2. The germline V gene has CDR1 DFQATT and CDR2 SNEGSKA (reference sequence). This CDR3 region has 14 residues. V was pared by 6 bases and J by 2 bases, with 7 bases of the junction left unmatched. CDR3 sequence: CSAPGTSSQETQYF. CDR3 DNA sequence: TGCAGTGCCCCCGGGACTAGCTCTCAAGAGACCCAGTACTTC.

This clonotype was counted ten times or more. The chain combines TRBV25-1 with TRBJ2-5; either TRBD1 or TRBD2 may supply D (5 bases each). This CDR3 is built from 16 residues. V lost 4 bases to trimming and J lost 1 base, with 16 bases between them. Germline CDR1 is MGHDK and CDR2 is SYGVNS. In DNA, the CDR3 is TGTGCCAGCAGTGTGATGTTGCTCGGGACCCAAGAGACCCAGTACTTC. Translated: CASSVMLLGTQETQYF.

This clonotype was observed a handful of times. The gene calls are TRBV29-1 and TRBJ1-2, with D maybe TRBD1 (6 bases). CDR1 is SQVTM, CDR2 ANQGSEA, per germline. Deletions cut 3 bases from V and 6 bases from J, with 11 bases between. This CDR3 is 12 amino acids long. The CDR3 sequence is CSVDRGYHGYTF. The CDR3 DNA reads TGCAGCGTTGATAGGGGGTATCATGGCTACACCTTC.

This clonotype was picked up many times. J is TRBJ2-5 and V is TRBV20-1; TRBD2 aligns across 11 bases. From germline, CDR1 is DFQATT and CDR2 SNEGSKA (reference sequence). Trimming took 5 bases from V and 4 from J; bases not matched to a gene: 12. This CDR3 is 16 amino acids long. CDR3 nucleotide sequence: TGCAGTGCTGCGGTCGGGGCTAGCGGGGGGTTAGAGACCCAGTACTTC. It specifies CSAAVGASGGLETQYF.

This clonotype was recorded at least ten times. This chain joins TRBV20-1 and TRBJ2-1, with TRBD1 as a possible D gene (5 bases). V lost 2 bases, J lost 3 bases, and 20 bases lay in between. Germline V lookup: CDR1 DFQATT, CDR2 SNEGSKA (reference sequence). The CDR3 has 17 residues. This chain's CDR3 is CSARITQGPDFYNEQFF. CDR3 sequence (DNA): TGCAGTGCTAGAATAACGCAGGGCCCAGACTTCTACAATGAGCAGTTCTTC.

V is TRBV20-1 and J is TRBJ2-2; D is possibly TRBD1 (5 bases). This CDR3 comprises 13 residues. Per germline, CDR1 DFQATT and CDR2 SNEGSKA (reference sequence). V was trimmed by 1 base and J by 5 bases, leaving 8 bases between them. Written as DNA, the CDR3 is TGCAGTGCTAGAGGCAGGGTAACCGGGGAGCTGTTTTTT. Translated, it gives CSARGRVTGELFF.

The table lists this clonotype with many counts. The rearrangement joins TRBV25-1 to TRBJ1-5; 7 nucleotides line up with TRBD1. Losses at the gene ends were 6 bases for V and 1 base for J; bases not matched to a gene: 3. The CDR3 is made up of 14 amino acids. Germline loops: CDR1 MGHDK, CDR2 SYGVNS. CDR3 DNA: TGTGCCAGCAGGGCACAGGGGAGCAATCAGCCCCAGCATTTT. Translation gives CASRAQGSNQPQHF.

This clonotype occurred many times. Relative to the germline gene, one junction end is altered; a read error may explain this. The chain has TRBV7-7 and TRBJ2-2; D unresolved. In germline, CDR1 is SSHAT, CDR2 FNYEAQ (reference sequence). The CDR3 loop spans 14 amino acids. The CDR3 DNA reads TGTGCTAGCAGCTTATCCGCCGTGACCGGGGAGCTGTTTTTT. Its translation is CASSLSAVTGELFF.

The table lists this clonotype with many counts. Germline is not matched at one junction end, which may reflect a read error. This chain links TRBV13 with TRBJ2-1, with 7 positions matching TRBD1. CDR1 and CDR2 (germline): PRHDT, FYEKMQ (reference sequence). CDR3 length equals 14 residues. CDR3 protein: CASSLGAGGNEQFF. CDR3 nucleotide sequence: TGTGCCAGCAGCCTAGGGGCAGGGGGCAATGAGCAGTTCTTC.

Only a few counts were recorded for this clonotype. The chain joins TRBV28 to TRBJ2-3; D tentatively reads TRBD1 or TRBD2 (5 bases each). V gave up 3 bases and J gave up 2 bases, with 12 bases separating them. Germline values: CDR1 MDHEN, CDR2 SYDVKM. This CDR3 comprises 15 residues. The CDR3 is CASSFGDVYTDTQYF. DNA of the CDR3: TGTGCCAGCAGTTTCGGGGACGTCTACACAGATACGCAGTATTTT.

This clonotype was counted a few times. The chain is built from TRBV28 and TRBJ2-1, with D possibly matching TRBD1 (5 bases). Per germline, CDR1 MDHEN and CDR2 SYDVKM. This CDR3 is built from 13 residues. With 6 bases removed from V and 8 bases from J, the gap between germline ends came to 14 bases. The CDR3: CASSSAGLHEQFF. CDR3 coding DNA: TGTGCCAGCAGCTCGGCAGGGCTCCATGAGCAGTTCTTC.

This clonotype was seen a few times. The V and J genes are TRBV27 and TRBJ2-3; 9 bases line up with TRBD2. The CDR3 has 14 residues. Unmatched junction bases numbered 6, after V lost 3 bases and J lost 8 bases. Germline CDR1 is MNHEY and CDR2 is SMNVEV (reference sequence). The CDR3 sequence is CASSFSGGQGTQYF. The CDR3 bases are TGTGCCAGCAGTTTTAGCGGGGGCCAGGGTACGCAGTATTTT.

In nucleotides, the CDR3 is TGCAGTGCTAGTCGGGTGGACAATGAGCAGTTCTTC. Its protein is CSASRVDNEQFF. The chain has TRBV20-1 and TRBJ2-1; unclear D gene. The germline V and J ends were trimmed by 3 bases and 5 bases, with 8 bases remaining between them. The germline V gene encodes CDR1 DFQATT and CDR2 SNEGSKA (reference sequence). The CDR3 totals 12 residues.

There are a few counts of this clonotype. The chain recombines TRBV7-9 with TRBJ1-6; D perhaps matches TRBD1 (5 bases). Trimming pared 4 bases from V and 7 bases from J, leaving 14 bases between. The V gene's germline CDR1 is SEHNR and CDR2 FQNEAQ (reference sequence). The CDR3 consists of 15 residues. The CDR3 spells CASSWTLEGNSPLHF. CDR3 in DNA: TGTGCCAGCAGCTGGACGTTGGAGGGGAATTCACCCCTCCACTTT.

The rearrangement uses TRBV14 and TRBJ2-3; D is unresolved. The CDR3 spans 13 residues. The ends were cut back, 4 bases at V and 6 bases at J, with 11 bases in the middle. Per the germline V gene, CDR1 is SGHDN and CDR2 is FVKESK. The DNA for the CDR3 is TGTGCCAGCAGCCGAAGCCTCTATGATACGCAGTATTTT. This sequence encodes CASSRSLYDTQYF.

This clonotype occurred a few times. This chain joins TRBV12-3 or TRBV12-4 and TRBJ2-7; 11 nucleotides agree with TRBD2. Trimming cost V 6 bases and J 4 bases; bases outside gene matches: 11. This CDR3 contains 16 residues. As DNA, the CDR3 is TGTGCCAGCAGCCCCTTTAGCGGGGGGGCCGGATACGAGCAGTACTTC. It yields the protein CASSPFSGGAGYEQYF.

This clonotype has more than one count but fewer than ten. The chain recombines TRBV5-1 with TRBJ2-7, with a tentative D call TRBD1 (6 bases). The germline V gene encodes CDR1 SGHRS and CDR2 YFSETQ. The V and J ends lost 4 bases and 5 bases respectively, with 16 bases between them. This CDR3 is built from 14 residues. In DNA form, the CDR3 reads TGCGCCAGCAGCACGGGACATGGGTCGGACGAGCAGTACTTC. This codes for CASSTGHGSDEQYF.